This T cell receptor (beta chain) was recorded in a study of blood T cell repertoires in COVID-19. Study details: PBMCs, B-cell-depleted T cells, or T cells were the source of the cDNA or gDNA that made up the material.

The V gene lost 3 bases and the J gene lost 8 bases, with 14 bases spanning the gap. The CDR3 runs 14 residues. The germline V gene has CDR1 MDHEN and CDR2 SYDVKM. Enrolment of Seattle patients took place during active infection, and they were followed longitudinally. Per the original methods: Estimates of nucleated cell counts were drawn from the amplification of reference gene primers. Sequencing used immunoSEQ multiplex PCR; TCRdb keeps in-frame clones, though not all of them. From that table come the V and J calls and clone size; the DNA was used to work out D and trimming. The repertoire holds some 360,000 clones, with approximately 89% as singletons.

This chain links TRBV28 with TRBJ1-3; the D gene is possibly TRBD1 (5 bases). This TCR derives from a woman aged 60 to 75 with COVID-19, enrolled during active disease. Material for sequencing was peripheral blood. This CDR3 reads CASSLYRKGDTIYF. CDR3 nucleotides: TGTGCCAGCAGTTTGTACCGAAAAGGGGACACCATATATTTT.